The sequence of this TCR beta chain was determined in a study of cytomegalovirus exposure and HLA in healthy donors. About the research overall: Just over 80% of around 400 genotyped donors fell in the Caucasian-associated ancestry cluster.

The PCR had 60 Vbeta and 13 Jbeta primers. The data were produced by immunoSEQ multiplex PCR, yet TCRdb's version contains in-frame clones alone and is incomplete. The repertoire holds around 100,000 clones, with around 62% as singletons. Despite likely unrecorded immune exposures, the donors were nominally healthy at the time of sampling. General study findings and limits: Three of the chains that were CMV-associated were confirmed in vitro to be specific for CMV antigens. Prior analysis indicated that the majority of TCR beta V segments exhibited productivity approximately 87% or approximately 30% of the time.

The CDR3 extends over 15 amino acids. Germline V gene sequence: CDR1 MNHNS, CDR2 SASEGT. V lost 2 bases to trimming and J lost 0 bases, with 8 bases between them. This clone showed up just a few times. Its matching antigen is unknown. The sequenced sample consisted of PBMCs. The sequence derives from a man aged 30-40 years in good health and CMV-seropositive. V and J are TRBV6-1 and TRBJ2-1; D remains unclear. The DNA of the CDR3 is TGTGCCAGCAGTGAAACGCGGAGCTCCTACAATGAGCAGTTCTTC. This codes for CASSETRSSYNEQFF.